One TCR beta chain is described in this entry. Its antigen remains unknown. The data are from a study of OX40 agonist ivuxolimab in advanced cancers. In germline, CDR1 is MNHEY, CDR2 SVGAGI. J gave up 12 bases and V 6 bases, and 6 bases lay outside the gene matches. The CDR3 runs 12 residues. Findings and limits, study-wide: Researchers did not determine the expanded peripheral T cells' antigen specificity. Average numbers of expanded clones were greater in CD8+ T cells than in CD4+.

Only in-frame clones appear in the TCRdb table, and some are missing; sequencing was by immunoSEQ multiplex PCR. In the table there are 90,000 to 100,000 clones, around 85% of which are singletons. This sequence was found in an adult with an advanced solid tumor such as melanoma, head and neck, liver or kidney cancer. The rearrangement uses TRBV6-5 and TRBJ2-2; 8 bases match TRBD2. The sample in question was CD4+ or CD8+ T cells sorted from blood, obtained in a trial of the OX40 agonist ivuxolimab. CDR3 protein: CASSPGGGQLFF. DNA for the CDR3: TGTGCCAGCAGCCCCGGGGGGGGGCAGCTGTTTTTT.